These 29 T cell receptor beta chains share one sample of origin, sequenced in a study of cytomegalovirus exposure and HLA in healthy donors. The PCR used 60 Vbeta and 13 Jbeta primers. The method was immunoSEQ multiplex PCR; TCRdb's version includes in-frame clones alone and lacks a portion of them. Here the sample spans around 130,000 clones, approximately 8.6% being singletons. Sequenced sample: PBMCs. These receptors were obtained from a woman between 35 and 50 years old in good health and CMV-seropositive.

The chain carries TRBV15 and TRBJ1-4; D remains unclear. The germline gives CDR1 LNHNV, CDR2 YYDKDF (reference sequence). CDR3 size: 16 residues. Trimming removed 3 bases at V and 2 bases at J, with 13 bases between. CDR3 DNA sequence: TGTGCCACCAGCAGCCGACACCCAGATACTAATGAAAAACTGTTTTTT. Encoded protein: CATSSRHPDTNEKLFF.

The chain carries TRBV6-5 and TRBJ1-2; D is possibly TRBD1 (6 bases). The CDR3 consists of 14 residues. CDR1 MNHEY and CDR2 SVGAGI come from the germline V gene. V was trimmed by 0 bases and J by 5 bases, leaving 10 bases between them. CDR3 residues: CASSYSGQLYGYTF. The DNA of the CDR3 is TGTGCCAGCAGTTACTCTGGACAGCTTTATGGCTACACCTTC.

The chain couples TRBV6-5 to TRBJ1-4, with D possibly matching TRBD1 (6 bases). Germline lookup yields CDR1 MNHEY and CDR2 SVGAGI. V lost 6 bases to trimming and J lost 4 bases, with 15 bases between them. The CDR3 contains 15 residues. The DNA of the CDR3 is TGTGCCAGCAGACAACAGGGCAGGCATAATGAAAAACTGTTTTTT. The encoded protein is CASRQQGRHNEKLFF.

The chain employs TRBV27 and TRBJ2-2, with D perhaps TRBD1 (6 bases). CDR1 MNHEY and CDR2 SMNVEV come from the germline V gene (reference sequence). V was trimmed by 4 bases and J by 2 bases, leaving 11 bases between them. The CDR3 spans 15 residues. CDR3: CASSYLGANTGELFF. For the CDR3, the DNA is TGTGCCAGCAGTTATCTGGGGGCTAACACCGGGGAGCTGTTTTTT.

The V call is TRBV2, the J call TRBJ2-7; D might be TRBD1 (6 bases). Trimming cost V 3 bases and J 7 bases, with 16 bases left between them. Germline values: CDR1 SNHLY, CDR2 FYNNEI. The CDR3 runs to 14 residues. The DNA of the CDR3 is TGTGCCAGCAGTGAGAACAGGGAAGTAAAGGAGCAGTACTTC. Its protein is CASSENREVKEQYF. The full variable domain, rest sourced from reference TRBV2 and TRBJ2-7, is EPEVTQTPSHQVTQMGQEVILRCVPISNHLYFYWYRQILGQKVEFLVSFYNNEISEKSEIFDDQFSVERPDGSNFTLKIRSTKLEDSAMYFCASSENREVKEQYFGPGTRLTVT.

This chain connects TRBV25-1 to TRBJ2-7; tentative D call: TRBD2 (5 bases). Per germline, CDR1 MGHDK and CDR2 SYGVNS. V lost 7 bases to trimming and J lost 10 bases, with 23 bases between them. The CDR3 sequence is 14 residues long. In DNA form, the CDR3 reads TGTGCCAGCATTTCGTCCGGTGGGCCTCGGGATCAGTACTTC. Translation gives CASISSGGPRDQYF.

The chain uses TRBV2 and TRBJ1-2; 7 nucleotides match TRBD1. Germline loops: CDR1 SNHLY, CDR2 FYNNEI. CDR3 length: 12 residues. J gave up 2 bases and V 6 bases, and 0 bases lay outside the gene matches. The CDR3 nucleotides read TGTGCCAGCAGACAGGGGAACTATGGCTACACCTTC. It specifies CASRQGNYGYTF. Full variable domain (missing parts from reference TRBV2 and TRBJ1-2): EPEVTQTPSHQVTQMGQEVILRCVPISNHLYFYWYRQILGQKVEFLVSFYNNEISEKSEIFDDQFSVERPDGSNFTLKIRSTKLEDSAMYFCASRQGNYGYTFGSGTRLTVV.

The chain carries TRBV10-2 and TRBJ1-1; perhaps TRBD1 as D (5 bases). The ends were cut back, 5 bases at V and 0 bases at J, with 13 bases in the middle. This CDR3 is 15 amino acids long. Per the germline V gene, CDR1 is WSHSY and CDR2 is SAAADI. The CDR3 DNA reads as TGCGCCAGCAGTTCCGGGAGGGGATTGAACACTGAAGCTTTCTTT. It is translated as CASSSGRGLNTEAFF.

The J gene is TRBJ2-1, the V gene TRBV7-9; 10 nucleotides match TRBD2. The germline V gene has CDR1 SEHNR and CDR2 FQNEAQ (reference sequence). V was clipped by 5 bases and J by 7 bases; unmatched bases: 2. The CDR3 covers 13 residues. The CDR3: CASSLSGGNEQFF. The CDR3 nucleotides are TGTGCCAGCAGCCTTAGCGGGGGGAATGAGCAGTTCTTC. Full variable domain (outside the CDR3, taken from reference TRBV7-9 and TRBJ2-1): DTGVSQNPRHKITKRGQNVTFRCDPISEHNRLYWYRQTLGQGPEFLTYFQNEAQLEKSRLLSDRFSAERPKGSFSTLEIQRTEQGDSAMYLCASSLSGGNEQFFGPGTRLTVL.

This clone was seen a few times. The chain has TRBV7-3 and TRBJ1-1; no clear D gene. The CDR3 has 13 residues. Trimming shortened V by 9 bases and J by 0 bases, and 11 bases separated the two germline ends. Germline CDR1 SGHTA, CDR2 FQGTGA. Here the CDR3 DNA reads TGTGCCAGTCGTAAGAGCATGAACACTGAAGCTTTCTTT. Its protein is CASRKSMNTEAFF.

This rearrangement joins TRBV18 to TRBJ1-1, with TRBD1 matching 7 bases. With 1 base clipped from V and 0 bases from J, the junction kept 8 bases outside the gene matches. Looked up from germline, CDR1 is KGHSH and CDR2 is LQKENI. This CDR3 is 17 amino acids long. CDR3 bases: TGTGCCAGCTCACCACGAGAGGGGGCCGCGGTGAACACTGAAGCTTTCTTT. Translating it yields CASSPREGAAVNTEAFF.

The chain carries TRBV25-1 and TRBJ1-1; weak D call: TRBD1 (6 bases). V shed 1 base and J shed 5 bases, with 17 bases lying between them. This CDR3 spans 16 amino acids. Germline CDR1 MGHDK, CDR2 SYGVNS. The CDR3 reads CASSEFRGLRGTEAFF. CDR3 nucleotides: TGTGCCAGCAGTGAATTCAGGGGACTAAGAGGGACTGAAGCTTTCTTT. The complete variable domain, with remaining parts taken from reference TRBV25-1 and TRBJ1-1, reads EADIYQTPRYLVIGTGKKITLECSQTMGHDKMYWYQQDPGMELHLIHYSYGVNSTEKGDLSSESTVSRIRTEHFPLTLESARPSHTSQYLCASSEFRGLRGTEAFFGQGTRLTVV.

The sample holds a few counts of this clone. This rearrangement joins TRBV5-1 to TRBJ1-4; D is unresolved. V was trimmed by 0 bases and J by 7 bases, leaving 13 bases between them. Per the germline V gene, CDR1 is SGHRS and CDR2 is YFSETQ. The CDR3 sequence is 15 residues long. CDR3 coding DNA: TGCGCCAGCAGCTTGGACCCTTCGGGTACTGAAAAACTGTTTTTT. This encodes CASSLDPSGTEKLFF. Complete variable domain (other parts from reference TRBV5-1 and TRBJ1-4): KAGVTQTPRYLIKTRGQQVTLSCSPISGHRSVSWYQQTPGQGLQFLFEYFSETQRNKGNFPGRFSGRQFSNSRSEMNVSTLELGDSALYLCASSLDPSGTEKLFFGSGTQLSVL.

V usage is TRBV19 and J usage is TRBJ2-7; no definite D call. CDR1 is LNHDA, CDR2 SQIVND, per germline (reference sequence). Trimming left V 0 bases short and J 4 bases short, with 10 bases between. The CDR3 extends over 14 amino acids. Written as DNA, the CDR3 is TGTGCCAGTAGTATAGACAAGAGGATGTACGAGCAGTACTTC. This encodes CASSIDKRMYEQYF.

This clone was seen only a few times. The chain uses TRBV19 and TRBJ2-5, with 7 bases that match TRBD2. Germline assignment: CDR1 LNHDA and CDR2 SQIVND (reference sequence). J gave up 2 bases and V 3 bases, and 12 bases lay outside the gene matches. This CDR3 is built from 17 residues. CDR3 bases: TGTGCCAGTAGTATTGGGACTAACTTTCGGATACAAGAGACCCAGTACTTC. Its translation is CASSIGTNFRIQETQYF.

J is TRBJ2-7 and V is TRBV28, with TRBD2 matching 7 bases. This CDR3 region has 14 residues. CDR1 and CDR2 from the germline V gene are MDHEN and SYDVKM. The junction had 9 bases not matched to a gene; V was cut back by 5 bases and J by 5 bases. The CDR3 loop is CASSHPRGGNEQYF. As DNA, the CDR3 is TGTGCCAGCAGTCACCCACGGGGAGGGAACGAGCAGTACTTC.

This clone has a handful of counts. The chain uses TRBV7-6 and TRBJ1-3, with D tentatively TRBD1 (5 bases). The CDR3 runs 16 residues. CDR1 is SGHVS and CDR2 is FNYEAQ in the germline V gene. The V gene lost 1 base and the J gene lost 1 base, with 11 bases spanning the gap. CDR3 sequence: CASSLDFGGSGNTIYF. CDR3 nucleotide sequence: TGTGCCAGCAGCTTAGATTTCGGGGGATCTGGAAACACCATATATTTT.

The table lists this clone with a few counts. The chain links TRBV5-1 to TRBJ2-7, with 11 bases identical to TRBD1. CDR1 SGHRS and CDR2 YFSETQ come from the germline V gene. Germline trimming cut 4 bases from V and 2 bases from J; bases unmatched to any gene: 5. This CDR3 is built from 15 residues. The CDR3 reads CASSPRDRGAYEQYF. The CDR3, as DNA: TGCGCCAGCAGCCCGAGGGACAGGGGGGCCTACGAGCAGTACTTC.

The chain combines TRBV19 with TRBJ1-5, with D maybe TRBD1 (5 bases). Germline V gene lookup returns CDR1 LNHDA and CDR2 SQIVND (reference sequence). CDR3 size: 15 residues. Trimming stripped 3 bases from V and 1 base from J, with 10 bases between. Here the CDR3 reads CASSIGAGSNQPQHF. The CDR3 coding sequence is TGTGCCAGTAGTATTGGGGCAGGGAGCAATCAGCCCCAGCATTTT.

The V gene is TRBV9, the J gene TRBJ2-5, with 9 bases matching TRBD2. CDR1 and CDR2 (germline): SGDLS, YYNGEE. CDR3 length: 14 residues. J was trimmed by 3 bases and V by 4 bases; bases with no gene match: 4. This chain's CDR3 is CASSYRLAEETQYF. CDR3 coding DNA: TGTGCCAGCAGCTACCGACTAGCGGAAGAGACCCAGTACTTC.

This clone was observed a few times. J is TRBJ2-3 and V is TRBV19, with D maybe TRBD1 (5 bases). V was clipped by 3 bases and J by 4 bases, with 11 bases between them. CDR3 size: 14 residues. The germline gives CDR1 LNHDA, CDR2 SQIVND (reference sequence). CDR3 protein: CASSMGRQSDTQYF. CDR3 nucleotides: TGTGCCAGTAGTATGGGTCGACAGTCAGATACGCAGTATTTT.

This chain connects TRBV5-4 to TRBJ1-2; tentatively, D is TRBD1 (6 bases). The CDR3 covers 13 residues. V was shortened by 1 base and J by 7 bases, with 11 bases between the two germline ends. From germline, CDR1 is SGHNT and CDR2 YYREEE (reference sequence). Here the CDR3 reads CASSLRGFSGYTF. The CDR3 DNA follows: TGTGCCAGCAGCTTGAGGGGGTTTTCTGGCTACACCTTC.

This clone has a handful of counts. This sequence joins TRBV6-5 and TRBJ1-4; maybe TRBD1 (6 bases). In germline, CDR1 is MNHEY, CDR2 SVGAGI. V was trimmed by 3 bases and J by 14 bases, leaving 25 bases between them. The CDR3 contains 16 residues. The CDR3 nucleotides are TGTGCCAGCAGTTATTCAGGGGCAGCGGCCCCCGCTACCCTGTTTTTT. Amino acid sequence: CASSYSGAAAPATLFF.

This sequence joins TRBV2 and TRBJ1-5; the D is unclear. Trimming took off 4 bases at V and 0 bases at J, with 7 bases between the two ends. CDR3 length equals 14 residues. CDR1 is SNHLY and CDR2 is FYNNEI in the germline V gene. CDR3 amino acids: CASSGLNSNQPQHF. Written as DNA, the CDR3 is TGTGCCAGCAGTGGACTCAATAGCAATCAGCCCCAGCATTTT.

The rearrangement joins TRBV5-1 to TRBJ2-1; 9 nucleotides match TRBD2. V lost 1 base, J lost 2 bases, and 7 bases stayed unmatched. CDR1 is SGHRS, CDR2 YFSETQ, per germline. The CDR3 is 17 amino acids. The DNA for the CDR3 is TGCGCCAGCAGCTTGTTTCTAGCGGGGCCGCCCTACAATGAGCAGTTCTTC. It yields the protein CASSLFLAGPPYNEQFF.

This clone came up a few times. The J gene is TRBJ2-5, the V gene TRBV27; D possibly corresponds to TRBD2 (6 bases). The CDR3 sequence is 14 residues long. The germline V and J ends were trimmed by 5 bases and 5 bases, with 15 bases remaining between them. Germline V gene data show CDR1 as MNHEY and CDR2 as SMNVEV (reference sequence). CDR3 in amino acids: CASSPRDGGETQYF. The CDR3 bases are TGTGCCAGCAGTCCCCGGGACGGAGGGGAGACCCAGTACTTC.

The sample holds a few counts of this clone. This chain connects TRBV10-3 to TRBJ1-1; a possible D gene is TRBD1 (6 bases). CDR3 length: 14 residues. Trimming cost V 7 bases and J 4 bases, with 16 bases left between them. Germline V gene sequence: CDR1 ENHRY, CDR2 SYGVKD. The CDR3 nucleotides read TGTGCCATCAAGGGGGGGGAACAATCCACTGAAGCTTTCTTT. Its translation: CAIKGGEQSTEAFF.

This clone was found a few times. The chain joins TRBV7-2 to TRBJ1-2; D ambiguous. This CDR3 has 12 residues. Germline lookup yields CDR1 SGHTA and CDR2 FQGNSA. V was trimmed by 1 base and J by 7 bases, leaving 7 bases between them. The CDR3 here is CASSLGGIGYTF. CDR3 sequence (DNA): TGTGCCAGCAGCTTAGGAGGGATTGGCTACACCTTC.

The genes are TRBV11-2 and TRBJ1-5; D remains ambiguous. The CDR3 is made up of 13 amino acids. V lost 3 bases to trimming and J lost 4 bases, with 7 bases between them. CDR1 and CDR2 from the germline V gene are SGHAT and FQNNGV. CDR3 in DNA: TGTGCCAGCAGCTTGGGAGAGAATCAGCCCCAGCATTTT. Translating gives CASSLGENQPQHF.